This entry describes one T cell receptor (beta chain). The antigen is undetermined. These data come from a study of CD8 T cells in Susac syndrome. Study at large: At the time of blood draw, patients with Susac syndrome were therapy-naive, receiving corticosteroids, or receiving intravenous immunoglobulin alone.

Random hexamers were used to reverse transcribe the RNA input (about 0.5 to 1 ug). TCRdb used MiXCR to reprocess the immunoSEQ multiplex PCR reads, holding one entry per CDR3 protein. The table records about 240,000 distinct CDR3 sequences, roughly 95% of them present only once. General study points: There was no clonal expansion in the CD4+ T cell repertoires of Susac syndrome.

Germline loops: CDR1 DFQATT, CDR2 SNEGSKA (reference sequence). The trim removed 6 bases at V and 1 base at J, leaving 6 bases unmatched. This CDR3 region has 14 residues. Sequencing of TCR beta was carried out in blood CD8+ and CD4+ T cells. The source is a human donor with Susac syndrome. The V and J genes are TRBV20-1 and TRBJ2-3; 8 nucleotides match TRBD2. The sequencing input was CD4+ T cells from PBMCs. The DNA of the CDR3 is TGCAGTGCGGAGGGGCGGGAGGGCACAGATACGCAGTATTTT. Protein sequence: CSAEGREGTDTQYF.